Below, one T cell receptor beta chain is given with its context. V was trimmed by 2 bases and J by 4 bases, leaving 9 bases between them. The germline CDR1 and CDR2 sequences are SGHRS and YFSETQ. The CDR3 is 14 amino acids. These donors, healthy bone marrow donors, were studied. The sample comes from a study of cytomegalovirus exposure and HLA in healthy donors. Amplification used 60 Vbeta primers and 13 Jbeta primers. Profiled with immunoSEQ multiplex PCR; TCRdb holds only in-frame clones, not every one. Of about 150,000 clones listed, 80% are singletons. The sequenced sample consisted of PBMCs. The chain joins TRBV5-1 to TRBJ1-4, with D unresolved. This sequence was found in a man aged 25 to 40 in good health and CMV-seropositive. The CDR3, as DNA: TGCGCCAGCAGCTTCGGTCAGGATAATGAAAAACTGTTTTTT. As protein: CASSFGQDNEKLFF.